One and the same sample provided the 27 T cell receptor beta chains below, sequenced in a study of molecular identifiers for immune sequencing clone quantification (dated by TCRdb to 2017 to 2018). Receptor amplification or capture employed PCR. The data were produced on a NextSeq 500. TCRdb ran its own pipeline on the public reads, namely fastp trimming at Q25 and MiXCR clone calling, and kept in-frame beta chains. Rows with one shared CDR3 protein collapse into an entry with the most common genes and DNA. Present in this sample are approximately 97,000 distinct CDR3 sequences, 24% of which were seen just once. Clones ranked in the top ten supply about 0.99% of the sample. Sequenced sample: naive CD8+ T cells from blood, with Jurkat cell RNA spiked in. The meaning of the sample's cell subset or site label: FACS-sorted CD8+CD4-CCR7+CD45RA+ naive T cells. The receptors stem from a human donor in good health. Some libraries in this study had Jurkat cell RNA spiked in.

This clonotype has a count of ten or more. V usage is TRBV6-2 or TRBV6-3 and J usage is TRBJ1-5, with no clear D. CDR3 length: 14 amino acids. Germline V CDR1 and CDR2: MNHEY, SVGEGT. V lost 1 base to trimming and J lost 1 base, with 5 bases between them. The CDR3 DNA sequence: TGTGCCAGCAGTTACTTGGGGAGCAATCAGCCCCAGCATTTT. It yields the protein CASSYLGSNQPQHF.

The gene calls are TRBV6-5 and TRBJ2-7; either TRBD1 or TRBD2 may supply D (6 bases each). The V end was cut by 0 bases, the J end by 1 base, with 10 bases between. Germline V gives CDR1 MNHEY, CDR2 SVGAGI. This CDR3 comprises 15 residues. This CDR3 is CASSYSEGGSYEQYF. DNA for the CDR3: TGTGCCAGCAGTTACTCAGAGGGGGGTTCCTACGAGCAGTACTTC.

This clonotype has more than one count but fewer than ten. In nucleotides, the CDR3 is TGCGCCAGCAGCCAAGATCCAGCCGGATCGGGGACCCGTGAAGCTTTCTTT. It codes for CASSQDPAGSGTREAFF. The chain combines TRBV4-3 with TRBJ1-1, with D possibly TRBD1 on 5 matching bases. CDR1 and CDR2 from the germline V gene are LGHNA and YSLEER. Trimming removed 0 bases from V and 7 bases from J, with 21 bases in between. The CDR3 covers 17 residues.

In its sample, this clonotype was seen many times. This rearrangement joins TRBV13 to TRBJ2-7; 8 bases are a match to TRBD1. The CDR3 runs 15 residues. Germline V lookup: CDR1 PRHDT, CDR2 FYEKMQ (reference sequence). Germline trimming cut 4 bases from V and 6 bases from J; bases unmatched to any gene: 11. CDR3: CASSSILVDRVEQYF. CDR3 DNA sequence: TGTGCCAGCAGCTCCATCCTGGTGGACAGGGTCGAGCAGTACTTC. Filled out from reference TRBV13 and TRBJ2-7, the complete variable domain reads AAGVIQSPRHLIKEKRETATLKCYPIPRHDTVYWYQQGPGQDPQFLISFYEKMQSDKGSIPDRFSAQQFSDYHSELNMSSLELGDSALYFCASSSILVDRVEQYFGPGTRLTVT.

This clonotype was counted ten times or more. V gene TRBV6-6 combines with J gene TRBJ2-7; a possible D gene is TRBD1 (6 bases). The germline V and J ends were trimmed by 5 bases and 2 bases, with 19 bases remaining between them. This CDR3 is 16 amino acids long. CDR1 is MNHNY and CDR2 is SVGAGI in the germline V gene (reference sequence). The CDR3 nucleotides read TGTGCCAGCAGTAAGGGGGATTCGAGCGTGGCCTACGAGCAGTACTTC. This gives the protein CASSKGDSSVAYEQYF.

In the case of this clonotype: This clone may be a read error of a much larger clone one base away. V and J are TRBV7-2 and TRBJ2-7, with TRBD2 as a possible D gene (5 bases). The ends were cut back, 5 bases at V and 0 bases at J, with 14 bases in the middle. Germline V gene sequence: CDR1 SGHTA, CDR2 FQGNSA. The CDR3 has 15 amino acids. This chain's CDR3 is CASSPTVRGSYEQYF. The DNA of the CDR3 is TGTGCCAGCAGCCCTACGGTCCGGGGCTCCTACGAGCAGTACTTC.

A remark on this clonotype: Just one base apart from a much larger clone, this may be a read error. Because the CDR3 is missing its conserved closing phenylalanine or tryptophan, this is likely a read error. J is TRBJ1-1 and V is TRBV28; the D gene is possibly TRBD1 (5 bases). Germline CDR1 and CDR2: MDHEN and SYDVKM. This CDR3 is 11 amino acids long. Trimming took 6 bases from V and 6 from J, leaving 8 bases between them. CDR3 residues: CASRGGSEAFI. In nucleotides, the CDR3 is TGTGCCAGCAGGGGGGGTTCTGAAGCTTTCATT.

This clonotype was detected a few times. The chain recombines TRBV7-9 with TRBJ2-3; unclear D gene. V lost 1 base and J 2 bases, leaving 10 bases between the germline ends. The CDR3 spans 15 residues. Germline V gives CDR1 SEHNR, CDR2 FQNEAQ (reference sequence). DNA for the CDR3: TGTGCCAGCAGCTTAGAGGGCAGAGACACAGATACGCAGTATTTT. Translation gives CASSLEGRDTDTQYF.

This sequence joins TRBV4-1 and TRBJ2-1; the match to TRBD2 covers 14 bases. The CDR3 loop spans 16 amino acids. Germline V CDR1 and CDR2: MGHRA, YSYEKL. V trimming: 2 bases; J trimming: 9 bases; junction bases outside the gene matches: 6. The CDR3 bases are TGCGCCAGCAGCCAAAAGACTAGCGGGGGGGCCACTGAGCAGTTCTTC. Its protein is CASSQKTSGGATEQFF.

This chain joins TRBV14 and TRBJ1-2, with D possibly matching TRBD1 (6 bases). Germline loops: CDR1 SGHDN, CDR2 FVKESK. This CDR3 has 16 residues. Between the trimmed V and J ends, which lost 2 bases and 3 bases, there was a span of 16 bases. The CDR3, as DNA: TGTGCCAGCAGCCAACTCCGCGGAGGACAGTACTATGGCTACACCTTC. Protein sequence: CASSQLRGGQYYGYTF. Based on the CDR3 plus reference TRBV14 and TRBJ1-2, the full variable domain is EAGVTQFPSHSVIEKGQTVTLRCDPISGHDNLYWYRRVMGKEIKFLLHFVKESKQDESGMPNNRFLAERTGGTYSTLKVQPAELEDSGVYFCASSQLRGGQYYGYTFGSGTRLTVV.

This clonotype occurred many times. This chain uses TRBV4-2 with TRBJ2-3; D possibly uses TRBD1 or TRBD2 (5 bases each). Germline V gene sequence: CDR1 LGHNA, CDR2 YNFKEQ. CDR3 length: 14 amino acids. V gave up 0 bases and J gave up 4 bases, with 8 bases separating them. DNA for the CDR3: TGTGCCAGCAGCCAAGATTTGGGGGCAGATACGCAGTATTTT. This encodes CASSQDLGADTQYF.

Note on this clonotype: This could be a read error, since a much larger clone is one nucleotide away. The chain uses TRBV3-1 and TRBJ2-7; maybe TRBD2 (5 bases). The germline CDR1 and CDR2 sequences are LGHDT and YNNKEL (reference sequence). CDR3 size: 16 residues. CDR3 residues: CACSPQFPEADYEQYF. CDR3 in DNA: TGTGCCTGCAGCCCCCAGTTCCCCGAAGCGGACTACGAGCAGTACTTC.

This clonotype was counted a few times. CDR3: CASSAGVSVGYSNQPQHF. The CDR3, as DNA: TGTGCCAGTAGTGCAGGGGTGTCGGTCGGATATAGCAATCAGCCCCAGCATTTT. The chain is built from TRBV19 and TRBJ1-5, with TRBD1 as a possible D gene (6 bases). Trimming pared 5 bases from V and 0 bases from J, leaving 20 bases between. The CDR3 runs 18 residues. Germline V CDR1 and CDR2: LNHDA, SQIVND (reference sequence).

This clonotype showed up many times. This sequence joins TRBV7-6 and TRBJ2-5; TRBD1 matches at 9 bases. The junction had 12 bases not matched to a gene; V was cut back by 2 bases and J by 5 bases. The CDR3 is made up of 17 amino acids. Per the germline V gene, CDR1 is SGHVS and CDR2 is FNYEAQ. The CDR3 nucleotides read TGTGCCAGCAGCTTACCCGGTCCCGGGACAGGGATCGAGACCCAGTACTTC. This encodes CASSLPGPGTGIETQYF. Complete variable domain (other parts from reference TRBV7-6 and TRBJ2-5): GAGVSQSPRYKVTKRGQDVALRCDPISGHVSLYWYRQALGQGPEFLTYFNYEAQQDKSGLPNDRFSAERPEGSISTLTIQRTEQRDSAMYRCASSLPGPGTGIETQYFGPGTRLLVL.

This clonotype has just a few counts. This may be a read error: a much more frequent sequence differs by one nucleotide. The chain employs TRBV7-2 and TRBJ1-1; TRBD1 is a possible D gene (6 bases). The V gene's germline CDR1 is SGHTA and CDR2 FQGNSA. With 0 bases removed from V and 4 bases from J, the gap between germline ends came to 15 bases. There are 16 residues in the CDR3. CDR3 sequence reads: CASSLASPGEVTEAFF. CDR3 coding DNA: TGTGCCAGCAGCTTAGCCTCGCCAGGGGAGGTCACTGAAGCTTTCTTT.

This clonotype was found a few times. The rearrangement joins TRBV5-6 to TRBJ1-1, with a tentative D call TRBD1 (5 bases). The CDR3 has 14 residues. V lost 4 bases and J 7 bases, leaving 17 bases between the germline ends. The germline V gene encodes CDR1 SGHDT and CDR2 YYEEEE. CDR3: CASSPLQVRFEAFF. Here the CDR3 DNA reads TGTGCCAGCAGCCCCCTACAGGTCAGATTTGAAGCTTTCTTT.

This clonotype was detected ten times or more. This chain joins TRBV7-9 and TRBJ1-4; D possibly corresponds to TRBD1 (5 bases). CDR3 length: 15 residues. Germline assignment: CDR1 SEHNR and CDR2 FQNEAQ (reference sequence). V lost 1 base and J lost 5, with 11 bases in between. The CDR3 region is CASSLEGHRNEKLFF. The DNA of the CDR3 is TGTGCCAGCAGCTTAGAGGGGCACCGGAATGAAAAACTGTTTTTT.

The sample holds a few counts of this clonotype. V usage is TRBV27 and J usage is TRBJ1-6; 9 nucleotides agree with TRBD1. Germline CDR1 and CDR2: MNHEY and SMNVEV (reference sequence). CDR3 size: 14 residues. The J segment lost 10 bases and the V segment lost 7 bases, leaving 8 bases of the junction unmatched. CDR3 DNA: TGTGCCAGCAAACCCGGGACAGGGTTCTCACCCCTCCACTTT. It codes for CASKPGTGFSPLHF.

This clonotype was picked up many times. An end of the junction does not agree with germline; a read error may underlie this. Here the CDR3 DNA reads TGTGCCAGCAGTCAGGGGGTGAACACTGAAGCTTTCTTT. Its translation: CASSQGVNTEAFF. The genes are TRBV4-3 and TRBJ1-1; 7 bases match TRBD1. CDR3 length: 13 amino acids. Germline V gene lookup returns CDR1 LGHNA and CDR2 YSLEER.

As concerns this clonotype: A much larger clone lies one base from this, so it may be a read error. The chain uses TRBV30 and TRBJ1-3; D might be TRBD1 (5 bases). V lost 8 bases to trimming and J lost 4 bases, with 18 bases between them. The CDR3 totals 14 residues. CDR1 is GTSNPN and CDR2 is SVGIG in the germline V gene (reference sequence). In nucleotides, the CDR3 is TGTGCCGGGACTTTCGCTTCGATCGGAAACACCATATATTTT. Protein product: CAGTFASIGNTIYF.

This clonotype was seen at least ten times. The chain combines TRBV7-9 with TRBJ1-1; D may be TRBD1 (5 bases). V gave up 4 bases and J gave up 1 base, with 13 bases separating them. This CDR3 has 15 residues. Germline V gene lookup returns CDR1 SEHNR and CDR2 FQNEAQ (reference sequence). CDR3 amino acids: CASSYTVGQNTEAFF. CDR3 bases: TGTGCCAGCAGCTATACCGTCGGACAGAACACTGAAGCTTTCTTT.

The sample holds many counts of this clonotype. This chain links TRBV12-3 or TRBV12-4 with TRBJ2-2; D ambiguous. Trimming stripped 5 bases from V and 6 bases from J, with 7 bases between. This CDR3 spans 12 amino acids. The DNA for the CDR3 is TGTGCCAGCAGTACCAGTCCCGGGGAGCTGTTTTTT. Translation: CASSTSPGELFF.

This clonotype was detected only once. This is likely a read error, given that the CDR3 carries no conserved phenylalanine or tryptophan at its end. The CDR3 region is CAGGRAVNNSPLHL. CDR3 nucleotides: TGTGCTGGGGGTAGAGCAGTGAATAATTCACCCCTCCACCTT. The rearrangement joins TRBV7-9 to TRBJ1-6; a possible D gene is TRBD1 (5 bases). The CDR3 has 14 residues. Germline V gives CDR1 SEHNR, CDR2 FQNEAQ (reference sequence).

This clonotype was picked up a small number of times. A much larger clone differs from this one at a single base, so this may be a read error. This chain joins TRBV27 and TRBJ2-3; no clear D. CDR3 length: 14 amino acids. Germline assignment: CDR1 MNHEY and CDR2 SMNVEV (reference sequence). V shed 2 bases and J shed 4 bases, with 10 bases lying between them. CDR3 sequence reads: CASSLQYPPDTQYF. CDR3 nucleotides: TGTGCCAGCAGTTTACAATATCCCCCAGATACGCAGTATTTT.

In regard to this clonotype: A clone one base away is much larger, so this may be a read error. This CDR3 fails to terminate in the conserved phenylalanine or tryptophan, so it likely reflects a read error. The chain links TRBV30 to TRBJ1-4; D unresolved. Germline loops: CDR1 GTSNPN, CDR2 SVGIG (reference sequence). V was pared by 5 bases and J by 3 bases, with 13 bases between. This CDR3 region has 14 residues. The CDR3 coding sequence is TGTGCCTGGTCCAGAGCTGCCTCTAATGAAAAACTGTTTTCT. Translation gives CAWSRAASNEKLFS.

The V and J genes are TRBV30 and TRBJ2-3; the D call may be TRBD1 or TRBD2 (6 bases each). In germline, CDR1 is GTSNPN, CDR2 SVGIG (reference sequence). V gave up 4 bases and J gave up 6 bases, with 29 bases separating them. The CDR3 loop spans 18 amino acids. The chain's CDR3 is CAWNTPLFGGRATDTQYF. CDR3 DNA sequence: TGTGCCTGGAATACCCCCCTCTTCGGGGGCAGGGCGACGGATACGCAGTATTTT. The variable domain in full, completed from reference TRBV30 and TRBJ2-3, reads SQTIHQWPATLVQPVGSPLSLECTVEGTSNPNLYWYRQAAGRGLQLLFYSVGIGQISSEVPQNLSASRPQDRQFILSSKKLLLSDSGFYLCAWNTPLFGGRATDTQYFGPGTRLTVL.

In the case of this clonotype: The CDR3 ends on some other residue instead of the conserved phenylalanine or tryptophan, so this is likely a read error. This chain connects TRBV4-1 to TRBJ1-5; D is perhaps TRBD1 (6 bases). The CDR3 length is 16 residues. V gave up 5 bases and J gave up 2 bases, with 16 bases separating them. Germline V gene lookup returns CDR1 MGHRA and CDR2 YSYEKL. The CDR3 loop reads CASSFQNSGGNQPQHL. As DNA, the CDR3 is TGCGCCAGCAGCTTCCAGAATTCAGGGGGCAATCAGCCCCAGCATTTA.